This T cell receptor (beta chain) was documented in a study of CD8+CD57+ T cells in acquired aplastic anemia. Turning to the study itself: For CD4+ cells, healthy donors had an average of about 10 million reads. Study outcomes and limitations: Patients and controls were not found to differ significantly in CD8+ Simpson's diversity. Both patients and controls carried the same twenty-nine CD8+ CDR3 sequences.

The CDR3 is made up of 18 amino acids. Trimming took 7 bases from V and 0 from J; bases not matched to a gene: 9. For this clonotype: What it binds is not known.

Using genomic DNA as the template, TCR beta VDJ and CDR3 profiling was carried out. TCRdb processed the reads anew with MiXCR; each CDR3 protein has one entry. The table includes some 150,000 distinct CDR3 sequences, less than 45% detected once. Material: sorted CD4+, CD8+, or CD8+CD57+ T cells (not recorded which) from PBMCs. This TCR derives from a human donor in good health, serving as a control. The genes are TRBV12-3 or TRBV12-4 and TRBJ2-1; 13 bases are shared with TRBD2. This CDR3 is CASTQGLAGLSSYNEQFF. The CDR3, as DNA: TGTGCCAGCACCCAGGGACTAGCGGGACTGAGCTCCTACAATGAGCAGTTCTTC.